These T cell receptor beta chains were read from a single sample in a study of T cells in Graves' hyperthyroidism and ophthalmopathy. Each CDR3 protein gets one entry after TCRdb re-called the multiplex PCR reads with MiXCR. The repertoire holds 500,000 to 750,000 distinct CDR3 sequences, around 45% seen once, with about 8% in the top ten. Sequencing was carried out using peripheral blood or thyroid tissue (not recorded which). All receptors derive from a woman aged 18-29 years with Graves' hyperthyroidism. CDR3s include the opening cysteine and the closing phenylalanine or tryptophan. The order of the fields is V gene, J gene, D gene, clone size, CDR3 DNA, CDR3 protein. A D gene is named only where the DNA matches it firmly. Only some rows state a clone size, as once, few, many or a class for expanded clones.

TRBV12-3/TRBV12-4	TRBJ2-7	TRBD2	.	TGTGCCAGCAGTAGCCAGGGCGGGAGTTCCGAGCAGTACTTC	CASSSQGGSSEQYF
TRBV11-3	TRBJ1-2	.	.	TGTGCCAGCAGCTTAGGAGCTGAAGGCTACACCTTC	CASSLGAEGYTF
TRBV11-2	TRBJ2-7	TRBD1	.	TGTGCCAGCAGCCTACAATCTGAGGGACAGGGCAGGTACGAGCAGTACTTC	CASSLQSEGQGRYEQYF
TRBV24-1	TRBJ2-5	TRBD2	many	TGTGCCACCAGTGATTGGGGGGGGGGGGAAGAGACCCAGTACTTC	CATSDWGGGEETQYF
TRBV20-1	TRBJ1-2	.	many	TGCAGTGCTAGACCCGGGACTTCTAACTATGGCTACACCTTC	CSARPGTSNYGYTF
TRBV20-1	TRBJ2-7	TRBD1	many	TGCAGTGCTAGAGATAGACAGGGAAACTCCTACGAGCAGTACTTC	CSARDRQGNSYEQYF
TRBV29-1	TRBJ1-2	.	.	TGCAGCGCTGATCTTCAGGGTACTGGAAACACCTTC	CSADLQGTGNTF
TRBV12-3/TRBV12-4	TRBJ1-5	TRBD1	many	TGTGCCAGCACGGACCGGGACAGGGACGGACAGCCCCAGCATTTT	CASTDRDRDGQPQHF
TRBV19	TRBJ1-1	.	.	TGTGCCAGTAGTCTAGAGGGCGCTGGGAACACTGAAGCTTTCTTT	CASSLEGAGNTEAFF
TRBV6-2/TRBV6-3	TRBJ2-7	.	many	TGTGCCAGCAGCCCTGGGACGGCGAGCGAGCAGTACTTC	CASSPGTASEQYF
TRBV20-1	TRBJ2-7	TRBD2	many	TGCAGTGCTACTGGACTAGCGGGAGGGGCCTACGAGCAGTACTTC	CSATGLAGGAYEQYF
TRBV24-1	TRBJ2-1	.	few	TGTGCCACCAGTGGTGTCCGGGACTCACTTAACAATGAGCAGTTCTTC	CATSGVRDSLNNEQFF
TRBV12-3/TRBV12-4	TRBJ1-3	.	many	TGTGCCAGCAGTTCGAGAAGGCCCAATGGAAACACCATATATTTT	CASSSRRPNGNTIYF
TRBV4-1	TRBJ1-5	.	.	TGCGCCAGCAGCCAAGGTCTGAGGGGACTTAATCAGCCCCAGCATTTT	CASSQGLRGLNQPQHF
TRBV6-2/TRBV6-3	TRBJ2-2	.	.	TGTGCCATCAGGGTGGGCGCGGGGCCCGGGGAGCTGTTTTTT	CAIRVGAGPGELFF
TRBV20-1	TRBJ2-2	TRBD2	.	TGCAGTGCTAGAACTAGCGGGAGGGCCGGTTATGCCGGGGAGCTGTTTTTT	CSARTSGRAGYAGELFF
TRBV5-1	TRBJ2-2	TRBD1	many	TGCGCCAGCAACCCGGACAGGGACGGGGAGCTGTTTTTT	CASNPDRDGELFF
TRBV2	TRBJ1-6	TRBD1	.	TGTGCCAGCGGAGGTGGGACAGGGAATTCACCCCTCCACTTT	CASGGGTGNSPLHF
TRBV4-1	TRBJ2-7	.	many	TGCGCCAGCAGCCAGACGTTGGTGGGGCTCTACGAGCAGTACTTC	CASSQTLVGLYEQYF
TRBV7-6	TRBJ1-5	TRBD1	many	TGTGCCAGCAGCCCCGACAGGGGCAATCAGCCCCAGCATTTT	CASSPDRGNQPQHF
TRBV7-2	TRBJ2-7	.	few	TGTGCCAGCAGCCGCCCGGGGCAGTACTTC	CASSRPGQYF
TRBV9	TRBJ2-2	.	few	TGTGCCAGCAGCGTAGAATTTGGGGAGCTGTTTTTT	CASSVEFGELFF
TRBV19	TRBJ2-7	.	.	TGTGCCAGTAGTAAGGGACTCAGGTCCCCCTACGAGCAGTACTTC	CASSKGLRSPYEQYF
TRBV15	TRBJ2-7	.	many	TGTGCCACCAAAACTAGTTCCTCACGGGACGAGCAGTACTTC	CATKTSSSRDEQYF
TRBV7-9	TRBJ1-5	TRBD1	.	TGTGCCAGCAGCGACAGGGGCATCATGACCCAGCATTTT	CASSDRGIMTQHF
TRBV7-2	TRBJ2-5	.	many	TGTGCCAGCAGCACGGGCATGATGGGGGGAGAGACCCAGTACTTC	CASSTGMMGGETQYF
TRBV5-1	TRBJ1-2	.	many	TGCGCCAGCAGCCCACTTTTACGGAAAACAGGGCCCTATGGCTACACCTTC	CASSPLLRKTGPYGYTF
TRBV12-3/TRBV12-4	TRBJ1-1	TRBD1	many	TGTGCCAGCAGTGTTACAGGGGGCACTGAAGCTTTCTTT	CASSVTGGTEAFF
TRBV24-1	TRBJ2-3	.	many	TGTGCCACCAGTGGAACAGATACGCAGTATTTT	CATSGTDTQYF
TRBV7-2	TRBJ1-6	TRBD1	many	TGTGCCAGCACCCGGGACAGGGGTTATAATTCACCCCTCCACTTT	CASTRDRGYNSPLHF
TRBV10-3	TRBJ2-2	.	few	TGTGCCATCAGTGACCAACAGGGAAGGGGGGAGCTGTTTTTT	CAISDQQGRGELFF
TRBV12-3/TRBV12-4	TRBJ1-2	.	many	TGTGCCAGCAGTTTCAAGGGCCCAGAGCGGCATGGCTACACCTTC	CASSFKGPERHGYTF
TRBV4-2	TRBJ1-5	.	many	TGTGCCAGCAGCCAAGAGGGCTTCATGGGGCAGCCCCAGCATTTT	CASSQEGFMGQPQHF
TRBV6-1	TRBJ2-7	TRBD2	many	TGTGCCAGCATTTACAGAGCGGGAGAGTCCTACGAGCAGTACTTC	CASIYRAGESYEQYF
TRBV6-5	TRBJ2-2	TRBD1	many	TGTGCCAGCATCCGGACAGGGAGCACCGGGGAGCTGTTTTTT	CASIRTGSTGELFF
TRBV20-1	TRBJ1-2	.	.	TGCAGTGCTTCTGATCCAGGCTACACCTTC	CSASDPGYTF
TRBV15	TRBJ2-2	.	many	TGTGCCACCAGCCCGCAGGGCAGCGGTACCGGGGAGCTGTTTTTT	CATSPQGSGTGELFF
TRBV5-4	TRBJ2-3	TRBD2	few	TGTGCCAGCAGCTCGGGGGAGGGGCGCGGTGCAACAGATACGCAGTATTTT	CASSSGEGRGATDTQYF
TRBV2	TRBJ2-7	.	.	TGTGCCAGCAGGGAAGCGGACTTTGAAATAGTTGGATACGAGCAGTACTTC	CASREADFEIVGYEQYF
TRBV25-1	TRBJ1-2	.	.	TGTGCCAGCAGTGAATTTTCCCGACAGAGCTACACCTTC	CASSEFSRQSYTF
TRBV19	TRBJ1-5	TRBD1	many	TGTGCCAGTAGTAGGGACAGGGCTAATCAGCCCCAGCATTTT	CASSRDRANQPQHF
TRBV29-1	TRBJ1-2	TRBD1	.	TGCAGCGTTGAAGGACACTTCCCTGACAGGGGGCATGACTACACCTTC	CSVEGHFPDRGHDYTF
TRBV7-9	TRBJ1-1	.	many	TGTGCCAGCAGCTTAGTAGTAATGGGGTGGCGGGACACTGAAGCTTTCTTT	CASSLVVMGWRDTEAFF